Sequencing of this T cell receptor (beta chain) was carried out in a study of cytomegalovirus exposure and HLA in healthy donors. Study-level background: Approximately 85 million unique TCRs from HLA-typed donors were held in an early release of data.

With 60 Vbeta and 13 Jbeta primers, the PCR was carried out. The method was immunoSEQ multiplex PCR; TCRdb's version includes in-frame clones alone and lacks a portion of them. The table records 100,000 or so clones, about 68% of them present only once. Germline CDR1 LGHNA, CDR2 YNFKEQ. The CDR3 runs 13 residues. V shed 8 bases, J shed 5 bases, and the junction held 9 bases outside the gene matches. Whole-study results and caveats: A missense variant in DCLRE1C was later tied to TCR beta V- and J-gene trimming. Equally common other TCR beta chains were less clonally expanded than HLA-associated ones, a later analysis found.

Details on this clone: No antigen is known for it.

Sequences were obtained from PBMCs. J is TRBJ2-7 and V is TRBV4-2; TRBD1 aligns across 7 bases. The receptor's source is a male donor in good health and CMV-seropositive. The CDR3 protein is CASQPRDRDEQYF. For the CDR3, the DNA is TGTGCCAGCCAACCGCGTGACAGGGACGAGCAGTACTTC.